A selection of T cell receptor beta chains follows, all from one sample in a study of shared clonotypes between healthy human individuals. Produced via immunoSEQ multiplex PCR; TCRdb's table is partial and in-frame only. Here the sample spans around 83,000 clones, 60% to 80% being singletons. The sequencing sample was made of memory CD8+ T cells sorted from blood. Receptors were obtained from a man aged 25 to 40 in good health. Each CDR3 is given with its conserved first and last residue. The D gene is left open where the match is weak. Size tells how often a clone was seen (once, few, many) or the class of an expanded clone, and some rows leave it out.

j_call d_call clone_size v_call cdr3_nt cdr3_aa
TRBJ1-3 TRBD1 once TRBV28 TGTGCCAGCAGAGGGGGCAGGGAATGGACCCGAGGAAACACCATATATTTT CASRGGREWTRGNTIYF
TRBJ2-3 . many TRBV6-4 TGTGCCAGCAGTCCGGGGCCCTCTGAGACGCAGTATTTT CASSPGPSETQYF
TRBJ2-2 . . TRBV7-8 TGTGCCAGCAGCTCCTACAGACTAGTTCTTCAATCGAACACCGGGGAGCTGTTTTTT CASSSYRLVLQSNTGELFF
TRBJ1-1 . . TRBV5-1 TGCGCCAGCAGCTTGGCCGCCTCTCTCACTGAAGCTTTCTTT CASSLAASLTEAFF
TRBJ1-5 . . TRBV2 TGTGCCAGCAGTCTACAAACCTATAGCAATCAGCCCCAGCATTTT CASSLQTYSNQPQHF
TRBJ1-2 TRBD1 . TRBV4-2 TGTGCCAGCAGCCAATTAGACCCGGGACAGGCCCCTTATGGCTACACCTTC CASSQLDPGQAPYGYTF
TRBJ2-6 . . TRBV25-1 TGTGCCAGCAGTGATAAACAGGGCTCTGGGGCCAACGTCCTGACTTTC CASSDKQGSGANVLTF
TRBJ2-7 . . TRBV4-2 TGTGCCAGCAGCCAAGCGACAGGTGCCTCCTACGAGCAGTACTTC CASSQATGASYEQYF
TRBJ2-3 . . TRBV7-2 TGTGCCAGCAGCTCGGGACCGTATTCCCTCACAGATACGCAGTATTTT CASSSGPYSLTDTQYF
TRBJ1-2 . many TRBV29-1 TGCAGCGTTCGGGACCCCAGGAACTATGGCTACACCTTC CSVRDPRNYGYTF
TRBJ2-7 TRBD1 . TRBV5-1 TGCGCCAGCAGCCCCGGACAGGGTAGGACCTACGAGCAGTACTTC CASSPGQGRTYEQYF
TRBJ2-3 . many TRBV2 TGTGCCAGCAAGGGGACAGATACGCAGTATTTT CASKGTDTQYF
TRBJ2-7 . once TRBV27 TGTGCCAGCAGAACGGCCACCTACGAGCAGTACTTC CASRTATYEQYF
TRBJ2-2 TRBD1 . TRBV25-1 TGTGCCAGCAGTGAGACAGGGGAAGCCGGGGAGCTGTTTTTT CASSETGEAGELFF
TRBJ2-3 . . TRBV15 TGTGCCACCAGCAGAGAGGGGGGTCCCACAGATACGCAGTATTTT CATSREGGPTDTQYF
TRBJ1-1 . . TRBV7-9 TGTGCCAGCAGGAACGAGGGGGAAACCGGGAAGCTTTTCTTT CASRNEGETGKLFF
TRBJ2-1 . few TRBV9 TGTGCCAGCAGCGTAGCTAGGTCCATCAATGAGCAGTTCTTC CASSVARSINEQFF
TRBJ2-7 . many TRBV6-1 TGTGCCAGCAGTGGGGGCCTTGGTGATGCCTACGAGCAGTACTTC CASSGGLGDAYEQYF
TRBJ2-1 . . TRBV7-8 TGTGCCAGCAGCTTTGGGCCTCCCCCAGAGGATGAGCAGTTCTTC CASSFGPPPEDEQFF
TRBJ2-1 TRBD2 . TRBV9 TGTGCCAGCAGCGTCTTAGGACTAGCGGGATGGGAGCAGTTCTTC CASSVLGLAGWEQFF
TRBJ2-7 TRBD2 few TRBV7-2 TGTGCCAGCAGCTCGGGACTAGCGGGGGTCTCCTACGAGCAGTACTTC CASSSGLAGVSYEQYF
TRBJ2-7 . . TRBV25-1 TGTGCCAGCAGTGACCCGGCGGACGGCCGCTACGAGCAGTACTTC CASSDPADGRYEQYF
TRBJ2-7 . . TRBV19 TGTGCCAGTAGTATTGCCGGAGGCTCCTACGAGCAGTACTTC CASSIAGGSYEQYF
TRBJ2-7 . . TRBV7-6 TGTGCCAGCAGCTTAGCGGACAACGAGCAGTACTTC CASSLADNEQYF
TRBJ2-1 . . TRBV25-1 TGTGTGTCTAACTCCTACAATGAGCAGTTCTTC CVSNSYNEQFF
TRBJ1-2 . few TRBV28 TGTGCCAGCAGTTTTCGTACAGCTGCCTATGGCTACACCTTC CASSFRTAAYGYTF
TRBJ2-1 TRBD2 . TRBV4-3 TGCGCCAGCAGCCAAGATCGTCTAGCGGGAGTATGGAATGAGCAGTTCTTC CASSQDRLAGVWNEQFF